This is a list of T cell receptor beta chains from one sample in a study of T cell changes during pregnancy in multiple sclerosis. Generated by immunoSEQ multiplex PCR, the TCRdb table keeps only in-frame clones and is missing some. Of over 20,000 clones listed, around 90% are singletons. The sample in question was CD4+ T cells from peripheral blood mononuclear cells, obtained in the third trimester of pregnancy. The receptor source for this set is a female donor in good health, enrolled as a control in a pregnancy study. Both conserved end residues are part of each CDR3. A D gene is named only where the DNA matches it firmly. Size tells how often a clone was seen (once, few, many) or the class of an expanded clone, and some rows leave it out.

D gene	V gene	J gene	clone size	CDR3 protein	CDR3 DNA
NA	TRBV19	TRBJ2-5	NA	CASSILDSQETQYF	TGTGCCAGTAGTATTTTAGACAGCCAAGAGACCCAGTACTTC
TRBD2	TRBV2	TRBJ2-1	NA	CASSAGGRSYNEQFF	TGTGCCAGCAGTGCGGGCGGGAGATCCTACAATGAGCAGTTCTTC
TRBD2	TRBV19	TRBJ2-7	NA	CASSIRTSGSSYEQYF	TGTGCCAGTAGTATTCGGACTAGCGGGAGCTCCTACGAGCAGTACTTC
TRBD1	TRBV4-1	TRBJ2-7	once	CASSQDGLMGQGAGGPYEQYF	TGCGCCAGCAGCCAAGATGGACTTATGGGACAGGGGGCGGGTGGGCCCTACGAGCAGTACTTC
TRBD1	TRBV27	TRBJ1-2	NA	CASRRTGGNYGYTF	TGTGCCAGCAGGAGGACAGGGGGTAACTATGGCTACACCTTC
NA	TRBV29-1	TRBJ1-2	NA	CSVEARGRIYGYTF	TGCAGCGTTGAAGCAAGGGGCAGAATCTATGGCTACACCTTC
TRBD1	TRBV6-1	TRBJ1-2	NA	CASNPDRVGYTF	TGTGCCAGCAACCCGGACAGGGTCGGCTACACCTTC
NA	TRBV9	TRBJ1-2	NA	CASSGEGIGSNYGYTF	TGTGCCAGCAGCGGGGAGGGGATAGGGTCTAACTATGGCTACACCTTC
NA	TRBV19	TRBJ2-7	NA	CASSILFETRTYEQYF	TGTGCCAGTAGTATCCTCTTCGAGACTCGGACCTACGAGCAGTACTTC
TRBD1	TRBV4-1	TRBJ2-3	NA	CASSQEGRGQDTQYF	TGCGCCAGCAGCCAAGAGGGCAGGGGGCAAGATACGCAGTATTTT
TRBD2	TRBV7-8	TRBJ2-1	NA	CASSPPLRLAGIYNEQFF	TGTGCCAGCAGCCCCCCGCTCCGGCTAGCGGGCATTTACAATGAGCAGTTCTTC
TRBD2	TRBV6-5	TRBJ2-7	NA	CASLGSGSYEQYF	TGTGCCAGCTTGGGTAGCGGGAGTTACGAGCAGTACTTC
TRBD1	TRBV28	TRBJ1-5	NA	CASRDRDNQPQHF	TGTGCCAGCAGGGACAGGGATAATCAGCCCCAGCATTTT
NA	TRBV19	TRBJ1-5	once	CASSLINQPQHF	TGTGCCAGTAGTCTTATAAATCAGCCCCAGCATTTT
NA	TRBV12-2	TRBJ2-3	NA	CASRLPIAGGSTDTQYF	TGTGCAAGTCGCCTCCCTATAGCGGGAGGGAGCACAGATACGCAGTATTTT
TRBD1	TRBV7-2	TRBJ2-4	few	CASSPGGGQGNIQYF	TGTGCCAGCAGCCCAGGGGGGGGACAGGGTAACATTCAGTACTTC